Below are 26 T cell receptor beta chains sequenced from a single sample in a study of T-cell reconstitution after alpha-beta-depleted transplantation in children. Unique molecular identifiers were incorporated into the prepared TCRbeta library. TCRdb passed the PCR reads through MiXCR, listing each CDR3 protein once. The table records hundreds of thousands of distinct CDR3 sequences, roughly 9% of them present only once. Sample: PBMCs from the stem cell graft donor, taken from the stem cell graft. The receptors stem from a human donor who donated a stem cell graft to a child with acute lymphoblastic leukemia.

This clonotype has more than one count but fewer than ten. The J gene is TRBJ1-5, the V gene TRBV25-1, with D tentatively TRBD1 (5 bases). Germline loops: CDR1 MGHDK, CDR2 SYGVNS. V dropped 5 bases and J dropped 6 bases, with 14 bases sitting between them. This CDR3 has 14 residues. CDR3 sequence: CASSRRGEGQPQHF. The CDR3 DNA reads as TGTGCCAGCAGTCGGAGGGGCGAAGGTCAGCCCCAGCATTTT. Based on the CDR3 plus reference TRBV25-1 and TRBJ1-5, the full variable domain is EADIYQTPRYLVIGTGKKITLECSQTMGHDKMYWYQQDPGMELHLIHYSYGVNSTEKGDLSSESTVSRIRTEHFPLTLESARPSHTSQYLCASSRRGEGQPQHFGDGTRLSIL.

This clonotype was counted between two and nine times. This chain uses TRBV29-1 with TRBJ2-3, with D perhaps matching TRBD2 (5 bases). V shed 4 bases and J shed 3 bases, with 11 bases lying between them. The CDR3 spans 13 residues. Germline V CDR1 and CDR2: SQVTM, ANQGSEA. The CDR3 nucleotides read TGCAGCGTTGCTCGGACGGGAACAGATACGCAGTATTTT. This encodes CSVARTGTDTQYF.

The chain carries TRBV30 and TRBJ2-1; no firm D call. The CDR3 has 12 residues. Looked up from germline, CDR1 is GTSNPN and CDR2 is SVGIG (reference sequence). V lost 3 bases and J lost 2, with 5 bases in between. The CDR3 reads CAWRLTYNEQFF. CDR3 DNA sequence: TGTGCCTGGAGGCTGACCTACAATGAGCAGTTCTTC.

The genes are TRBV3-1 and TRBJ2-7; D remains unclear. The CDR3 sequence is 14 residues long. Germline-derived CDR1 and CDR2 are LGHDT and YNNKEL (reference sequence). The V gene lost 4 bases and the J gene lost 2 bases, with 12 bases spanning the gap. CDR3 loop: CASSLRTDPYEQYF. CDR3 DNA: TGTGCCAGCAGCCTCCGGACGGACCCCTACGAGCAGTACTTC.

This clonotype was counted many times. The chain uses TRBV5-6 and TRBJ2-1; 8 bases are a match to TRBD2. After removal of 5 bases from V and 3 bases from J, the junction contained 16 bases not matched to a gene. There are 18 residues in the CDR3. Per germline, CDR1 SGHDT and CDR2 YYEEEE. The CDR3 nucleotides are TGTGCCAGCAGTCCTGCCAAGCGGGGGCGCGGACTCTACAATGAGCAGTTCTTC. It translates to CASSPAKRGRGLYNEQFF.

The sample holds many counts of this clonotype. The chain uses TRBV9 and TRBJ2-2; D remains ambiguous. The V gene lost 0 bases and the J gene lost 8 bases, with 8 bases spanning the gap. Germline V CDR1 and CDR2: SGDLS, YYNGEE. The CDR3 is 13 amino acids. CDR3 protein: CASSVATQGELFF. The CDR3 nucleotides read TGTGCCAGCAGCGTAGCTACACAGGGGGAGCTGTTTTTT.

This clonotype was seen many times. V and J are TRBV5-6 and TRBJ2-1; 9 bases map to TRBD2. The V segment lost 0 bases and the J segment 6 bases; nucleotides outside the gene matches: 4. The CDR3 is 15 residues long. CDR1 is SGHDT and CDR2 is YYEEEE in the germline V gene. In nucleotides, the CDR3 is TGTGCCAGCAGCTTGGTAGCGGGGGTCGGCAATGAGCAGTTCTTC. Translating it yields CASSLVAGVGNEQFF. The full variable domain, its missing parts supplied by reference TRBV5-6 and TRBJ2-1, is DAGVTQSPTHLIKTRGQQVTLRCSPKSGHDTVSWYQQALGQGPQFIFQYYEEEERQRGNFPDRFSGHQFPNYSSELNVNALLLGDSALYLCASSLVAGVGNEQFFGPGTRLTVL.

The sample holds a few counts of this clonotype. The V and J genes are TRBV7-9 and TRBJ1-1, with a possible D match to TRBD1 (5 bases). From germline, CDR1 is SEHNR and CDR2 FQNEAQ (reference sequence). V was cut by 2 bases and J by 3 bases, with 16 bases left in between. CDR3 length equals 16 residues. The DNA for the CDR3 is TGTGCCAGCAGCTTATGGGGCGCAGGGCGACACACTGAAGCTTTCTTT. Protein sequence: CASSLWGAGRHTEAFF.

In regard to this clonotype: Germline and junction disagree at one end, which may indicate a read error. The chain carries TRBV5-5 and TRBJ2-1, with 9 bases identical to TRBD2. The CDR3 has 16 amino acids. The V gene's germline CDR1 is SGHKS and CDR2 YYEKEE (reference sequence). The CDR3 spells CASRGGGGGAYNEQFF. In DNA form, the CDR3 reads TGTGCCAGCAGAGGAGGGGGCGGGGGGGCCTATAATGAGCAGTTCTTC.

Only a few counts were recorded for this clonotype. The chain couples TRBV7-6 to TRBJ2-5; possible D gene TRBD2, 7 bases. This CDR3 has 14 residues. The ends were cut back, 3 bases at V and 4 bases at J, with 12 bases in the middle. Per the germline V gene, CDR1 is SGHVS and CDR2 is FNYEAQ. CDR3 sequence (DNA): TGTGCCAGCAGCTTCATGGCGGGGGCAGAGACCCAGTACTTC. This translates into CASSFMAGAETQYF.

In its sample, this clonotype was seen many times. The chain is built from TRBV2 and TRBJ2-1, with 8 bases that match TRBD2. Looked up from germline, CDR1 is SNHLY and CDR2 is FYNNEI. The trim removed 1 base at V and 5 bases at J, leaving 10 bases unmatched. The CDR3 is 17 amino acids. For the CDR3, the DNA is TGTGCCAGCAGTGAAGTCGCTCCAGCGGGGGAGAACAATGAGCAGTTCTTC. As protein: CASSEVAPAGENNEQFF.

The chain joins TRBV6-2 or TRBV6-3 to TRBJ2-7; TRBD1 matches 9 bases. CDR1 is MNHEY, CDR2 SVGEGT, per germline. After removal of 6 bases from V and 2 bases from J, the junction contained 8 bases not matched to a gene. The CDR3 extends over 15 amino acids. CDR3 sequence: CASRAGTGSPYEQYF. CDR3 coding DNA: TGTGCCAGCAGAGCCGGGACAGGGAGCCCCTACGAGCAGTACTTC.

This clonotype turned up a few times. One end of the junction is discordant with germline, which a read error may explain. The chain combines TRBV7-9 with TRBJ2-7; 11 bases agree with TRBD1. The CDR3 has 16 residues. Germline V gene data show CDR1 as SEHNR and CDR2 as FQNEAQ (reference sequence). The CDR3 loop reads CTSSLGMRTGGDEQYF. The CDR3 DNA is TGTACCAGCAGCTTAGGTATGAGGACAGGGGGCGACGAGCAGTACTTC.

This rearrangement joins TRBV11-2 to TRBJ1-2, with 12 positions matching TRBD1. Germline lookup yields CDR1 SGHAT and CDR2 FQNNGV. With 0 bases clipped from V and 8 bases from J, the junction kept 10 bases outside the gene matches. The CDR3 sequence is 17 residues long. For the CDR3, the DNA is TGTGCCAGCAGCTTAGAGTTTCTCCCGGGACAGGGGGCGGGCTACACCTTC. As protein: CASSLEFLPGQGAGYTF.

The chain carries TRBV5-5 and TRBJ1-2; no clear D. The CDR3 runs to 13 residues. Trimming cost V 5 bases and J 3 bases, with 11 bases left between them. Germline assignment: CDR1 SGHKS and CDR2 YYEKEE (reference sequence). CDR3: CASSLRQYYGYTF. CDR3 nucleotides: TGTGCCAGCAGTCTGAGACAATACTATGGCTACACCTTC.

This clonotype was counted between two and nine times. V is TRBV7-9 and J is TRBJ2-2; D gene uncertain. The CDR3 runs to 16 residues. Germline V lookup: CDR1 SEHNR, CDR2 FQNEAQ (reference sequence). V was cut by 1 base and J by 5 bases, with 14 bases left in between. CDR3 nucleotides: TGTGCCAGCAGCTTAGGGAGTAGCACGTGGACCGGGGAGCTGTTTTTT. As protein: CASSLGSSTWTGELFF. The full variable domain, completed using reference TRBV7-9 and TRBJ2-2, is DTGVSQNPRHKITKRGQNVTFRCDPISEHNRLYWYRQTLGQGPEFLTYFQNEAQLEKSRLLSDRFSAERPKGSFSTLEIQRTEQGDSAMYLCASSLGSSTWTGELFFGEGSRLTVL.

The CDR3, as DNA: TGTGCCAGCAGCCAAGTGGTAAGGTCGGGGGAGCAGTACTTC. Translation gives CASSQVVRSGEQYF. The chain is built from TRBV3-1 and TRBJ2-7, with a tentative D call TRBD2 (5 bases). V lost 1 base, J lost 7 bases, and 14 bases lay in between. This CDR3 contains 14 residues. The germline V gene has CDR1 LGHDT and CDR2 YNNKEL (reference sequence).

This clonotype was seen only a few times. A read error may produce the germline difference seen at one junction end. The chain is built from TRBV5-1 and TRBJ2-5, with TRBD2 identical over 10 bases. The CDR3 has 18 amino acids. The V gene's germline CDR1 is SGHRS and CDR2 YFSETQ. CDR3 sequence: CAISLEASGGPSGTTQYF. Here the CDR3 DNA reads TGCGCCATCAGCTTGGAGGCTAGCGGGGGCCCCAGTGGTACGACCCAGTACTTC.

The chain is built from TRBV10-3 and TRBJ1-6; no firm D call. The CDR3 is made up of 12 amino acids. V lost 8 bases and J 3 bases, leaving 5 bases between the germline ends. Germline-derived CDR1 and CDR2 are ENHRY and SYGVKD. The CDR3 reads CAISDYNSPLHF. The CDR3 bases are TGTGCCATCTCCGACTATAATTCACCCCTCCACTTT.

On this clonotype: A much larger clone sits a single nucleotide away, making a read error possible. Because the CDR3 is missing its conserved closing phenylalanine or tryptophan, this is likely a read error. The CDR3 DNA sequence: TGCGCCAGCAGCTCGGGGGGTTTGGATCAGCCCCAGCATTAT. This gives the protein CASSSGGLDQPQHY. V usage is TRBV5-1 and J usage is TRBJ1-5; D is possibly TRBD1 (5 bases). Trimming stripped 3 bases from V and 5 bases from J, with 12 bases between. Germline V gives CDR1 SGHRS, CDR2 YFSETQ. The CDR3 is 14 residues long.

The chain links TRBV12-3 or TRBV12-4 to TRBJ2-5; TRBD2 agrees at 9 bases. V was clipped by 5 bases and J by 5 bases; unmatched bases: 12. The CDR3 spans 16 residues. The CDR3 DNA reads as TGTGCCAGCAGTCCCGGCCAAGCGGGGGGTGTGGAGACCCAGTACTTC. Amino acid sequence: CASSPGQAGGVETQYF.

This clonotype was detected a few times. The CDR3 nucleotides are TGCAGCGTTGCCTGGGAGACCCAGTACTTC. It codes for CSVAWETQYF. This chain links TRBV29-1 with TRBJ2-5; D ambiguous. CDR1 and CDR2 (germline): SQVTM, ANQGSEA. The CDR3 totals 10 residues. Trimming removed 4 bases at V and 5 bases at J, with 5 bases between. The full variable domain, with the rest looked up from reference TRBV29-1 and TRBJ2-5, is SAVISQKPSRDICQRGTSLTIQCQVDSQVTMMFWYRQQPGQSLTLIATANQGSEATYESGFVIDKFPISRPNLTFSTLTVSNMSPEDSSIYLCSVAWETQYFGPGTRLLVL.

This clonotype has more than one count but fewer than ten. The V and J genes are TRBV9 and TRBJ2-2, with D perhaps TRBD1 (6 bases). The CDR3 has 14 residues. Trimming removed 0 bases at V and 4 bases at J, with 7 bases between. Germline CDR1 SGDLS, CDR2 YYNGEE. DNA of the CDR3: TGTGCCAGCAGCGTAGACAGGGCCACCGGGGAGCTGTTTTTT. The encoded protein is CASSVDRATGELFF.

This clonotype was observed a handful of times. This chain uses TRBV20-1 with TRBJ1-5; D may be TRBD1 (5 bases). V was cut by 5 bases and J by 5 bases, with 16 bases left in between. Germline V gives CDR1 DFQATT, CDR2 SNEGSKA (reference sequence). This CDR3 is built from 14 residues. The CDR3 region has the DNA TGCAGTGCTGGACACGGGGCTCTAGATCAGCCCCAGCATTTT. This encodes CSAGHGALDQPQHF.

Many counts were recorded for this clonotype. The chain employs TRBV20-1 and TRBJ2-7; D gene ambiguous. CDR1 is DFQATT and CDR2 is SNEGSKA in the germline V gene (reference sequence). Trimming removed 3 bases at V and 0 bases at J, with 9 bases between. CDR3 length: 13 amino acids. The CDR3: CSARAGFSYEQYF. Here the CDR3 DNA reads TGCAGTGCTAGGGCTGGATTCTCCTACGAGCAGTACTTC.

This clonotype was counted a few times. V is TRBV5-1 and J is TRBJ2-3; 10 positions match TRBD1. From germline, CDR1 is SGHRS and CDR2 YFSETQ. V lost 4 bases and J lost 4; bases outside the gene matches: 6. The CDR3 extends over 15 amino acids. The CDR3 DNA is TGCGCCAGCAGCCCGGGACAGGGGCTACCAGATACGCAGTATTTT. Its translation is CASSPGQGLPDTQYF.